This T cell receptor beta chain was identified during a study of beta chain features in type 1 diabetes. Sequenced material consisted of expressed TCRB transcripts (all of the isolated RNA was reverse transcribed). Regulatory, naive and central memory T cell samples averaged approximately 3.5 million reads. Produced via immunoSEQ multiplex PCR; TCRdb's table is partial and in-frame only. The sample includes 95,000 to 150,000 clones, 15% to 20% seen only once; the top ten take around 2.7%. The study's findings and limits: Type 1 diabetes patients had moderately but significantly shorter TCRB CDR3s in all four CD4+ subsets. Fewer insertions but more deletions were seen at VDJ junctions in type 1 diabetes patients.

A remark on this clone: Its antigen is not identified.

Germline V lookup: CDR1 SGDLS, CDR2 YYNGEE. This CDR3 has 14 amino acids. The chain joins TRBV9 to TRBJ2-7; D is unresolved. The end of the DNA aligns better with TRBJ2-5, so the J call may be wrong. The receptor was isolated from a man between 18 and 29 years old with type 1 diabetes. Material: central memory CD4+ T cells from blood. CDR3 sequence reads: CASSPQSVVETQYF. DNA of the CDR3: TGTGCCAGCAGCCCTCAATCGGTGGTGGAGACCCAGTACTTC.